This TCR beta chain was obtained from a study of CXCR3-negative and CXCR3-positive naive CD8 T cells (dated by TCRdb to between 2017 and 2020). Regarding the study in general: In total, approximately 130 million TRB reads were obtained, or roughly 1.5 +/- 0.3 million reads per library. Diversity and physicochemical repertoire analyses were performed on about ten donors pooled from two independent experiments. TRBV-TRBJ cluster analysis included naive subsets from several donors and memory cells from 3 donors.

TCRdb shows the sequencer as NextSeq 550. The Human TCR Profiling Kit (MiLaboratory) was used to make UMI-labeled 5' RACE TRB cDNA libraries. cDNA synthesis used the entire amount of extracted RNA, and PCR amplification then used the entire amount of cDNA produced. Libraries were prepared in parallel with an identical number of PCR cycles. As for how the authors treated the data: MIGEC and MiXCR extracted about 54,000 +/- 9,700 unique UMI-labeled TRB cDNA molecules per library, requiring at least two reads per UMI. On average, each library contained roughly 40,000 +/- 10,000 functional in-frame TRB CDR3 nucleotide clonotypes without stop codons. Diversity metrics, including normalized Shannon-Wiener and Chao1, were computed in VDJtools after downsampling to 5000 UMI-labeled TRB molecules per sample. VDJtools computed clonotype-size-weighted physicochemical properties of the central five CDR3 residues: interaction energy, strength, volume and Kidera factor 4. TCRdb reprocessed the raw reads; every CDR3 protein sequence is a single record, and DNA is not supplied. Here the V and J calls rest on TCRdb's processing, not on the authors' analysis. The table kept for this sample lists around 160,000 distinct CDR3 sequences. Together, the top ten hold under 0.35% of the sample.

Overall results and qualifications from the work: Freshly isolated PBMCs were used for most assays because CXCR3 expression partially decreased after cryopreservation. Repertoire diversity was comparably high in both naive subsets but much lower in memory CD8+ T cells. Compared with CXCR3-negative naive cells, CXCR3-positive naive cells had TRB CDR3s with higher hydrophobicity (lower Kidera factor 4), lower energy, and higher strength and volume indices. Surface CD5, linked to self-reactivity in mice, was comparable between naive subsets; TCR interaction strength was therefore also inferred from TRB CDR3 physicochemical properties. Similar TRBV-TRBJ usage was shown by naive CXCR3-negative and CXCR3-positive cells from the same donor, whereas distinct patterns were shown by memory cells.

Remarks on this clonotype: Its recognized antigen is unknown.

For each CD8+ T cell subset, flow sorting was done in triplicate, and 250,000 to 300,000 cells per subset went directly into RLT lysis buffer. To exclude memory contaminants, naive CD8+ T cells were stringently defined as CD45RO-CCR7+CD27+CD95-. Using standard density gradient centrifugation, peripheral blood mononuclear cells were isolated from buffy coats. Naive CXCR3-negative and CXCR3-positive CD8+ T cells were flow-sorted on a FACSAria III. An RNeasy Mini Kit was used to extract total RNA from the sorted cells. From a lookup of the germline V gene, CDR1 and CDR2 are SQVTM and ANQGSEA. Including the terminal cysteine and phenylalanine, the CDR3 comprises 14 residues. The protein alone is recorded here.

The chain employs TRBV29-1 and TRBJ2-2; no DNA is available, so the TRBD1 call from TCRdb remains unchecked. The sequenced sample was naive CXCR3+ CD8+ T cells from blood. This sample's cell subset or site label indicates: CD45RO-CCR7+CD27+CD95- naive CD8+ T cells expressing CXCR3 (TNR3+). The clonotype comes from a human donor in good health. Some clones in this sample may be carry-over from other donors' samples. This receptor has the CDR3 CSVDKWTGRGELFF.